This TCR beta chain was found in a study of radiation and T cells in renal cell carcinoma. Study findings and constraints: Pretreatment tumor biopsies were lacking, so baseline clonotypes are unknown. In blood, top tumor clones expanded by 2 weeks, shrinking by 4.

As to this clone: Antigen unknown.

V was trimmed by 2 bases and J by 3 bases, leaving 4 bases between them. This CDR3 region has 12 residues. The germline gives CDR1 LNHDA, CDR2 SQIVND (reference sequence). The protocol was immunoSEQ multiplex PCR, while the TCRdb copy is restricted to in-frame clones and leaves out a portion. This sample has tens of thousands of clones, with around four fifths found just once. Documented time point: blood 4 weeks post-SBRT, at nephrectomy. Specified treatment: 15 Gy SBRT to primary tumor, nephrectomy 4 weeks later. The specimen was blood, collected from a patient whose treatment included radiotherapy and nephrectomy. This TCR was sampled from a man in his fifties or sixties with renal cell carcinoma. The rearrangement joins TRBV19 to TRBJ1-2; no reliable D call. The CDR3 reads CASSIQDYGYTF. The DNA of the CDR3 is TGTGCCAGTAGTATACAGGACTATGGCTACACCTTC.